This record covers a single T cell receptor (beta chain). Its antigen is still unknown. The source of the sample is a study of CD8 T cells in ankylosing spondylitis. Study findings and constraints: Characteristic of ankylosing spondylitis blood, it appeared, was a TCR beta motif comprising several highly homologous variants. Matched ankylosing spondylitis synovial fluid reportedly showed significant enrichment of disease-linked clones. In reactive arthritis synovial fluid and blood, some motif variants had been reported before.

Molecular-barcoded quantitative 5'-RACE produced these TCR beta libraries. TCRdb called the 5' RACE reads again in MiXCR, with one record for every CDR3 protein. The data show fewer than 450,000 distinct CDR3 sequences, approximately 17% seen once. Germline CDR1 SGHAT, CDR2 FQNNGV. The CDR3 is 11 residues long. The V end was cut by 3 bases, the J end by 14 bases, with 11 bases between. The V gene is TRBV11-2, the J gene TRBJ2-1; D not certain. This sequence was found in a male donor with ankylosing spondylitis. Material for sequencing was blood, either unsorted or a sorted T cell fraction (not recorded which). The CDR3 loop is CASSFGQTEFF. Here the CDR3 DNA reads TGTGCCAGCAGCTTCGGTCAGACTGAGTTCTTC.